The present entry profiles one T cell receptor beta chain with its context. These data are taken from a study of OX40 agonist ivuxolimab in advanced cancers. TCRdb's table, derived via immunoSEQ multiplex PCR, lists solely in-frame clones and lacks some. The table lists about 100,000 clones, 70% to 90% of them singletons. The germline V gene encodes CDR1 LNHDA and CDR2 SQIVND (reference sequence). The CDR3 has 14 amino acids. Trimming took 6 bases from V and 5 from J, leaving 16 bases between them. This clonotype originated in an adult with an advanced solid tumor such as melanoma, head and neck, liver or kidney cancer. Sequencing was performed on CD4+ or CD8+ T cells sorted from blood, taken in a trial of the OX40 agonist ivuxolimab. The chain employs TRBV19 and TRBJ1-1, with D unclear. The chain's CDR3 is CASRRTAGRTEAFF. DNA of the CDR3: TGTGCCAGTAGAAGGACGGCCGGGAGGACTGAAGCTTTCTTT.